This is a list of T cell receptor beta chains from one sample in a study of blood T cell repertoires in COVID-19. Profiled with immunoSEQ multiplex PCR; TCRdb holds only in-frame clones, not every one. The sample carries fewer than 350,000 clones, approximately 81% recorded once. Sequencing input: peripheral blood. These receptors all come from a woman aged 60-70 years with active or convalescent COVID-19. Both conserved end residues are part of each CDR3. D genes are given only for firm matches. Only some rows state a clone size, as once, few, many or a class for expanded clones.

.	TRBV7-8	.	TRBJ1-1	CASSSRVPRNTEAFF	TGTGCCAGCAGCTCCAGGGTCCCGAGGAACACTGAAGCTTTCTTT
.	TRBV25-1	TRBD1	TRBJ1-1	CASSGTGGSGGRATEAFF	TGTGCCAGCAGTGGAACAGGGGGGTCGGGGGGCAGAGCCACTGAAGCTTTCTTT
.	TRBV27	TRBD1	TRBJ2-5	CASSLARDRGRQTQYF	TGTGCCAGCAGTTTGGCCCGGGACAGGGGAAGGCAGACCCAGTACTTC
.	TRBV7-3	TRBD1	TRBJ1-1	CASSGTGGDTEAFF	TGTGCCAGCAGCGGGACAGGGGGAGACACTGAAGCTTTCTTT
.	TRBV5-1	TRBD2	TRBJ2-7	CASSVGTSGYYPLYEQYF	TGCGCCAGCAGCGTCGGGACTAGCGGATACTATCCCTTGTACGAGCAGTACTTC
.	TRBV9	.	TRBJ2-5	CASSARSTQETQYF	TGTGCCAGCAGCGCCCGGTCAACCCAAGAGACCCAGTACTTC
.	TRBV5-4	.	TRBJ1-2	CASSLGNSDYGYTF	TGTGCCAGCAGCTTGGGCAACAGTGACTATGGCTACACCTTC
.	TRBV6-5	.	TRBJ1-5	CASSYDRESNQPQHF	TGTGCCAGCAGTTACGACCGGGAAAGCAATCAGCCCCAGCATTTT
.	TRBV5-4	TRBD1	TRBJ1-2	CASSLGRDRGSGYTF	TGTGCCAGCAGCTTGGGGCGGGACAGGGGATCTGGCTACACCTTC
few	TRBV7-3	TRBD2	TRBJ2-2	CASSPLPGLANTGELFF	TGTGCCAGCAGCCCTCTTCCTGGACTAGCGAACACCGGGGAGCTGTTTTTT
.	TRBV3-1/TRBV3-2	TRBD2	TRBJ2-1	CASRKSGGSYEQFF	TGTGCCAGCAGAAAAAGCGGGGGGAGCTATGAGCAGTTCTTC
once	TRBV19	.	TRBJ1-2	CASLGEDDHGYTF	TGTGCCAGCCTGGGGGAGGACGATCATGGCTACACCTTC
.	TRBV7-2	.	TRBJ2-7	CASSPRAGARYEQYF	TGTGCCAGCAGCCCGCGGGCAGGGGCGAGATACGAGCAGTACTTC
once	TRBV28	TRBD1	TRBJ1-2	CASREGAGQGPNYGYTF	TGTGCCAGCAGAGAGGGGGCCGGACAGGGGCCTAACTATGGCTACACCTTC
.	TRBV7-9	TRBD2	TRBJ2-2	CASTAGENTGELFF	TGTGCCAGCACGGCGGGGGAAAACACCGGGGAGCTGTTTTTT
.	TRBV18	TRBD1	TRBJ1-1	CASSPQFGTGATEAFF	TGTGCCAGCTCACCCCAATTTGGGACAGGGGCCACTGAAGCTTTCTTT
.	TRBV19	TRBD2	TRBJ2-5	CASSMRGWAEETQYF	TGTGCCAGTAGTATGCGGGGGTGGGCTGAGGAGACCCAGTACTTC
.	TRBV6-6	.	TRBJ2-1	CASSYGGNYNEQFF	TGTGCCAGCAGTTATGGGGGGAATTACAATGAGCAGTTCTTC
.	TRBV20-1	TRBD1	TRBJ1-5	CSASDPGGRGLNQPQHF	TGCAGTGCTAGTGACCCAGGGGGACGAGGGCTCAATCAGCCCCAGCATTTT